This T cell receptor (beta chain) was identified in a study of cytomegalovirus exposure and HLA in healthy donors. 60 Vbeta and 13 Jbeta primers were used in PCR. Data came from immunoSEQ multiplex PCR; TCRdb stores just in-frame clones and leaves some out. The profile shows 70,000 or so clones, about 84% of them singletons. Notes on the study in general: There were some V segments, including TRBV6-2 and TRBV6-3, excluded as indistinguishable. On later analysis, the bulk of CMV-associated TCR beta chains appeared to be HLA-restricted. An assumption of roughly uniform sequencing depth across donors underlay the presence/absence analyses.

Worth noting for this clone: The target antigen is unknown.

The germline V gene encodes CDR1 MNHEY and CDR2 SVGAGI. This CDR3 is built from 15 residues. The trim removed 0 bases at V and 5 bases at J, leaving 4 bases unmatched. The sample comprised PBMCs. The TCR sequence derives from a man aged 18-30 years in good health and CMV-seropositive. The chain uses TRBV6-5 and TRBJ2-7; 10 bases are shared with TRBD1. The CDR3 loop is CASSYSRTGGNEQYF. Written as DNA, the CDR3 is TGTGCCAGCAGTTACTCACGGACAGGGGGGAACGAGCAGTACTTC.